This TCR beta chain appears in the sequencing data of a study of T cells after yellow fever vaccination. TCRdb re-analysed the 5' RACE reads in MiXCR, keeping a single row per CDR3 protein. This table holds approximately 600,000 distinct CDR3 sequences, 10% to 15% found once. The sequencing here drew on PBMCs, taken on the day of the yellow fever booster vaccination. The receptor comes from a man aged 30-40 years who received the YFV17D yellow fever vaccine.

The CDR3 protein is CASSPARGRRDTQYF. CDR3 bases: TGTGCCAGCAGCCCCGCGCGGGGGAGAAGAGATACGCAGTATTTT. The rearrangement links TRBV5-6 to TRBJ2-3; TRBD2 agrees at 7 bases. V lost 4 bases and J lost 5; bases outside the gene matches: 10. CDR1 is SGHDT and CDR2 is YYEEEE in the germline V gene. CDR3 length: 15 residues. The full variable domain, with the rest looked up from reference TRBV5-6 and TRBJ2-3, is DAGVTQSPTHLIKTRGQQVTLRCSPKSGHDTVSWYQQALGQGPQFIFQYYEEEERQRGNFPDRFSGHQFPNYSSELNVNALLLGDSALYLCASSPARGRRDTQYFGPGTRLTVL.